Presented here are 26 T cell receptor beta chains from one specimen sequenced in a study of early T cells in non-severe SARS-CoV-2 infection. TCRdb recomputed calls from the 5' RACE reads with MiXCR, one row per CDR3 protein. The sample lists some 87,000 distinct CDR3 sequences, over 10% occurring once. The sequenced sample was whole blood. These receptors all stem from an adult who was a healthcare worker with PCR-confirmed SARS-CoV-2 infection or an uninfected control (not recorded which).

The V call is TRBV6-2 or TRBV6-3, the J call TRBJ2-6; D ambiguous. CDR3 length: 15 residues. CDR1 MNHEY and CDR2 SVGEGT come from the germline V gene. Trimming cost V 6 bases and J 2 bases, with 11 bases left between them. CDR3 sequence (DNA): TGTGCCAGCAGCGATGCATATCCTGGGGCCAACGTCCTGACTTTC. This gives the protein CASSDAYPGANVLTF.

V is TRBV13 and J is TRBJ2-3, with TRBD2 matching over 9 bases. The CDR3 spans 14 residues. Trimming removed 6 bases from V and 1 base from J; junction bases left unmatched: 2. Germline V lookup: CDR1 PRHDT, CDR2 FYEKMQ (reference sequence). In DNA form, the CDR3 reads TGTGCCAGCAGGTCTAGCGGGGGCACAGATACGCAGTATTTT. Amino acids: CASRSSGGTDTQYF.

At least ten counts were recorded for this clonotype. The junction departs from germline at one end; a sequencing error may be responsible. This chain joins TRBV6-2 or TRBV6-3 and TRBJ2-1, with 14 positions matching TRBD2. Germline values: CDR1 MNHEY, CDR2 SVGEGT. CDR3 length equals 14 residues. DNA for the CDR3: TGTGCCAGCAATAAGGGACTAGCGGGAGCCCGGGCGGTCTTC. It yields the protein CASNKGLAGARAVF.

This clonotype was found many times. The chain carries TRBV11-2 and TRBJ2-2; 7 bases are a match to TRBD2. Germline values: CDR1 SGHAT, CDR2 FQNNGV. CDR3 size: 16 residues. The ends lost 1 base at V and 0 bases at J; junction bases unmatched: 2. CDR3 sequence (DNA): TGTGCCAGCAGCTTAGGGCTAGCGGCGAACACCGGGGAGCTGTTTTTT. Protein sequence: CASSLGLAANTGELFF. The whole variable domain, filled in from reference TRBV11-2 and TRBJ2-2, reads EAGVAQSPRYKIIEKRQSVAFWCNPISGHATLYWYQQILGQGPKLLIQFQNNGVVDDSQLPKDRFSAERLKGVDSTLKIQPAKLEDSAVYLCASSLGLAANTGELFFGEGSRLTVL.

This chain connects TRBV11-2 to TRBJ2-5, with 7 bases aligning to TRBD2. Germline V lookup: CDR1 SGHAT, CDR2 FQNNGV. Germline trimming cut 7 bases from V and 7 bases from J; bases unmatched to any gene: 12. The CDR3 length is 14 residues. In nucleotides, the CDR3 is TGTGCCAGCAAGACGCGGGGGACCCCTGGGACCCAGTACTTC. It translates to CASKTRGTPGTQYF. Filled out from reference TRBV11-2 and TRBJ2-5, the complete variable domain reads EAGVAQSPRYKIIEKRQSVAFWCNPISGHATLYWYQQILGQGPKLLIQFQNNGVVDDSQLPKDRFSAERLKGVDSTLKIQPAKLEDSAVYLCASKTRGTPGTQYFGPGTRLLVL.

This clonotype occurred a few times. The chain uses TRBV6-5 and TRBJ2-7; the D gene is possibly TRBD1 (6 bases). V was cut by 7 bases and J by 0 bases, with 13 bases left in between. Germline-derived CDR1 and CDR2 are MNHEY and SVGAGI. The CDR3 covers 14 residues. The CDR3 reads CASTPGAASYEQYF. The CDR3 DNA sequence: TGTGCCAGCACCCCAGGGGCGGCCTCCTACGAGCAGTACTTC.

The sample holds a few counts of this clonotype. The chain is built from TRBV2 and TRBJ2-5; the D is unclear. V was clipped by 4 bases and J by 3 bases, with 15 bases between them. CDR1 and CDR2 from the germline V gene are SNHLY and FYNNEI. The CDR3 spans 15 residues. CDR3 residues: CASSAQALPEETQYF. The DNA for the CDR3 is TGTGCCAGCAGTGCTCAAGCTTTACCCGAAGAGACCCAGTACTTC.

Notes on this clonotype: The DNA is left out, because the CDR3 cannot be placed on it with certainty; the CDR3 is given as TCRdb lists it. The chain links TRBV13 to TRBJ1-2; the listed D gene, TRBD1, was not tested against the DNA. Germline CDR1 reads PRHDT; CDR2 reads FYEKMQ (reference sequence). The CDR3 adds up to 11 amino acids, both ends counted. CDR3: CASSLVGAGTF.

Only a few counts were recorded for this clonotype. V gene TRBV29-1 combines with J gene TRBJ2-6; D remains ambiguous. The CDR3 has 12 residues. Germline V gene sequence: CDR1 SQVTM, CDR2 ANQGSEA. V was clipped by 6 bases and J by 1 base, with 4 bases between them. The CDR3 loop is CSVASGANVLTF. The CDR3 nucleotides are TGCAGCGTCGCATCTGGGGCCAACGTCCTGACTTTC.

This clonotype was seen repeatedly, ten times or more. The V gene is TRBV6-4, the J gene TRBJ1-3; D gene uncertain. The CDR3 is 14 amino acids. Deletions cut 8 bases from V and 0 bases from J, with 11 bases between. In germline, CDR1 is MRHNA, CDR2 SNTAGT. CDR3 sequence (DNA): TGTGCCAGCGTCAGGATCGTCTCTGGAAACACCATATATTTT. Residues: CASVRIVSGNTIYF.

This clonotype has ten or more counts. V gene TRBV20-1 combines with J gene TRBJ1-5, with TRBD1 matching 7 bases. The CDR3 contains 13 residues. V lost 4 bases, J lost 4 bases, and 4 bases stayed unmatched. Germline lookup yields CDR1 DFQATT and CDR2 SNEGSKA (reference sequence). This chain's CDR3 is CSAKGQPNQPQHF. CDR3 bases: TGCAGTGCTAAGGGACAGCCGAATCAGCCCCAGCATTTT.

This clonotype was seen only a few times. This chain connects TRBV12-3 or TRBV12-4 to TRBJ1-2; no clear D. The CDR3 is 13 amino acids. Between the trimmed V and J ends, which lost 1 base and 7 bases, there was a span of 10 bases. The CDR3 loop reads CASSLGGMVGYTF. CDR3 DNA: TGTGCCAGCAGTTTAGGAGGGATGGTTGGCTACACCTTC.

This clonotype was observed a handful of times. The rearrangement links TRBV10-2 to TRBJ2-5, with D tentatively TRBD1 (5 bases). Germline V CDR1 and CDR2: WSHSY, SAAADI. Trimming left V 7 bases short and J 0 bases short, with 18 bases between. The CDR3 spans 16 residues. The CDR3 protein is CASNLLGLIDQETQYF. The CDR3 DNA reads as TGCGCCAGCAACCTTCTGGGGCTAATAGACCAAGAGACCCAGTACTTC.

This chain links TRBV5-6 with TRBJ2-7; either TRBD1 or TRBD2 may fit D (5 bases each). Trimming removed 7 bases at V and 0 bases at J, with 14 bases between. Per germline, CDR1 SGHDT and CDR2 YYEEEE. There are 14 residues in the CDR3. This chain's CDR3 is CASVRAGTSYEQYF. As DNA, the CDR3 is TGTGCCAGCGTCCGGGCCGGGACCTCCTACGAGCAGTACTTC.

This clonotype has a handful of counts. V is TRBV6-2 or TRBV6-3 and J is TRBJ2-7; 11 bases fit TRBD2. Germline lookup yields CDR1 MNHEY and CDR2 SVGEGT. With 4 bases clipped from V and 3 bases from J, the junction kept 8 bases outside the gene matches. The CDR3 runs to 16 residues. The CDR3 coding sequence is TGTGCCAGCAGTTTCGCTTCCGGGACTAGCGGCTACGAGCAGTACTTC. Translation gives CASSFASGTSGYEQYF.

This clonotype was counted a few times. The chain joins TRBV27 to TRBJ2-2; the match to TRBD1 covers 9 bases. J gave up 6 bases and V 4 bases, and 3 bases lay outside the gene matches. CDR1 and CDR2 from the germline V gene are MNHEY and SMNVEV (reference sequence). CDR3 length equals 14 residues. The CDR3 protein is CASSYRDRAGELFF. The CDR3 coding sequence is TGTGCCAGCAGTTACCGGGACAGGGCCGGGGAGCTGTTTTTT.

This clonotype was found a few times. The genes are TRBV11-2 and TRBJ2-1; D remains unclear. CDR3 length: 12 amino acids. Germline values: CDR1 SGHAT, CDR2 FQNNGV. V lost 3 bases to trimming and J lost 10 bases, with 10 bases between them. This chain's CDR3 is CASSFVIQEQFF. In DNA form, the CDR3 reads TGTGCCAGCAGCTTCGTTATACAGGAGCAGTTCTTC.

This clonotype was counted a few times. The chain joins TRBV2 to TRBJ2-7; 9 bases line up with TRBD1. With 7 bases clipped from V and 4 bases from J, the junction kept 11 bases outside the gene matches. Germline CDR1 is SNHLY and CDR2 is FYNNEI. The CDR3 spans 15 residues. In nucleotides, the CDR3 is TGTGCCAGCAATTATGACAGGGGGAGCGATTACGAGCAGTACTTC. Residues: CASNYDRGSDYEQYF. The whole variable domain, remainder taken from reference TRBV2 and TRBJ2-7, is EPEVTQTPSHQVTQMGQEVILRCVPISNHLYFYWYRQILGQKVEFLVSFYNNEISEKSEIFDDQFSVERPDGSNFTLKIRSTKLEDSAMYFCASNYDRGSDYEQYFGPGTRLTVT.

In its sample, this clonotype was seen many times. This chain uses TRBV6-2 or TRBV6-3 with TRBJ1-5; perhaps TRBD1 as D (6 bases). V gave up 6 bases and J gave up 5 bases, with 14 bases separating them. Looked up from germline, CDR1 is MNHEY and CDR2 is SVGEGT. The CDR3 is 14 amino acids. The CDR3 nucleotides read TGTGCCAGCAGCCAGGGGCAAAATGATCAGCCCCAGCATTTT. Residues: CASSQGQNDQPQHF.

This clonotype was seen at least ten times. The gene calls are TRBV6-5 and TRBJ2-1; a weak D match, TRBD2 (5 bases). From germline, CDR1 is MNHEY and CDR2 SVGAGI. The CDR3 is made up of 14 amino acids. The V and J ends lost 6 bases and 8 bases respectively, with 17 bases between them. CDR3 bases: TGTGCCAGCAGGACCTATAAGGAGGTAGATGAGCAGTTCTTC. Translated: CASRTYKEVDEQFF.

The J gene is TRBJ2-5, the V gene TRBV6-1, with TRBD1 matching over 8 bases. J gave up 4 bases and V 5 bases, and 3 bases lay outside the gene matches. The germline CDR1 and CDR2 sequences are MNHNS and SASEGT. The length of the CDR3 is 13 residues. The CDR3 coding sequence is TGTGCCAGCAGTTTCGGACAGGGAGAGACCCAGTACTTC. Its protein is CASSFGQGETQYF.

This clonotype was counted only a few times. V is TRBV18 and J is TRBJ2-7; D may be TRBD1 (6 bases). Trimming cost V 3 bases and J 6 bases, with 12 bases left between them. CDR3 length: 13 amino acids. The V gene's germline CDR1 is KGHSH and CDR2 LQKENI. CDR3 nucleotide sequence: TGTGCCAGCTCACCCACCCCAGGGGTCGAGCAGTACTTC. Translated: CASSPTPGVEQYF.

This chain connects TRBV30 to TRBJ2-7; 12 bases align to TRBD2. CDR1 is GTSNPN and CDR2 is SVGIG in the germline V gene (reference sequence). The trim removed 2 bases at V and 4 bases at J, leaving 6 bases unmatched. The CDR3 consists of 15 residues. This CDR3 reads CAWSKGLAGAYEQYF. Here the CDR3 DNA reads TGTGCCTGGAGTAAGGGACTAGCGGGTGCTTACGAGCAGTACTTC.

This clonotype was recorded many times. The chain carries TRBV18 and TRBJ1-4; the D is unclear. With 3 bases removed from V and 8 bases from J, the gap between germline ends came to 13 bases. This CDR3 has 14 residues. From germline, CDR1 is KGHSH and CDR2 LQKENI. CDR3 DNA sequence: TGTGCCAGCTCACCTGGTGGGAATAGAGAAAAACTGTTTTTT. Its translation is CASSPGGNREKLFF.

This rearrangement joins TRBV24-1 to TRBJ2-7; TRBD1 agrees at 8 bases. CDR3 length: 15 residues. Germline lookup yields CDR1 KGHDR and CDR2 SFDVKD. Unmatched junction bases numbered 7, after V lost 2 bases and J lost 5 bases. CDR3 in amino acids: CATSDSDRDPNEQYF. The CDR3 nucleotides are TGTGCCACCAGTGATTCGGACAGGGATCCCAACGAGCAGTACTTC.

Here the CDR3 reads CASSPRRQGNTDTQYF. The CDR3 DNA is TGTGCCAGCTCACCACGGAGACAGGGGAACACAGATACGCAGTATTTT. This chain joins TRBV18 and TRBJ2-3; 8 bases are shared with TRBD1. Germline CDR1 is KGHSH and CDR2 is LQKENI. Germline trimming cut 1 base from V and 2 bases from J; bases unmatched to any gene: 5. The CDR3 loop spans 16 amino acids.